Each of the 17 T cell receptor beta chains below was sequenced from the same sample in a study of cytomegalovirus exposure and HLA in healthy donors. Clones were read by immunoSEQ multiplex PCR, and TCRdb kept only the in-frame ones, dropping some. This table has around 120,000 clones, roughly nine tenths appearing once. Sequencing used PBMCs. The receptors were gathered from a man between 18 and 35 years old in good health and CMV-seropositive.

V gene TRBV6-7 combines with J gene TRBJ2-1; possibly TRBD1 for D (6 bases). TRBV6-7 is filed as an ORF, its function uncertain. The V gene lost 4 bases and the J gene lost 4 bases, with 17 bases spanning the gap. This CDR3 contains 16 residues. CDR3 in DNA: TGTGCCAGCAGTTTCAACCAGGGGCTGGAGTACAATGAGCAGTTCTTC. Its translation is CASSFNQGLEYNEQFF.

V is TRBV5-4 and J is TRBJ2-2; no clear D. CDR3 length: 15 residues. Germline V gene sequence: CDR1 SGHNT, CDR2 YYREEE (reference sequence). V was shortened by 2 bases and J by 4 bases, with 12 bases between the two germline ends. Here the CDR3 reads CASSFASTGTGELFF. In DNA form, the CDR3 reads TGTGCCAGCAGCTTTGCTTCCACGGGCACCGGGGAGCTGTTTTTT.

The chain joins TRBV6-1 to TRBJ1-4, with D unresolved. Germline CDR1 is MNHNS and CDR2 is SASEGT. Trimming removed 1 base at V and 8 bases at J, with 17 bases between. This CDR3 region has 16 residues. The chain's CDR3 is CASSEGAAGLGEKLFF. CDR3 in DNA: TGTGCCAGCAGTGAAGGGGCAGCCGGCTTGGGCGAAAAACTGTTTTTT.

The chain carries TRBV6-5 and TRBJ2-7, with D possibly matching TRBD1 (5 bases). The CDR3 totals 13 residues. The germline gives CDR1 MNHEY, CDR2 SVGAGI. Trimming took off 3 bases at V and 3 bases at J, with 9 bases between the two ends. CDR3 region: CASSYRGNYEQYF. CDR3 sequence (DNA): TGTGCCAGCAGTTATAGGGGTAACTACGAGCAGTACTTC.

The chain carries TRBV27 and TRBJ1-4, with D unresolved. The CDR3 is 17 residues long. V lost 0 bases, J lost 0 bases, and 11 bases lay in between. Germline V gives CDR1 MNHEY, CDR2 SMNVEV (reference sequence). CDR3 amino acids: CASSLSAVPATNEKLFF. The CDR3 region has the DNA TGTGCCAGCAGTTTATCCGCAGTACCAGCAACTAATGAAAAACTGTTTTTT. The full variable domain, rest sourced from reference TRBV27 and TRBJ1-4, is EAQVTQNPRYLITVTGKKLTVTCSQNMNHEYMSWYRQDPGLGLRQIYYSMNVEVTDKGDVPEGYKVSRKEKRNFPLILESPSPNQTSLYFCASSLSAVPATNEKLFFGSGTQLSVL.

The V call is TRBV6-1, the J call TRBJ2-1, with 7 bases aligning to TRBD1. The CDR3 is 14 amino acids. Trimming took 0 bases from V and 9 from J; bases not matched to a gene: 5. Germline V gene data show CDR1 as MNHNS and CDR2 as SASEGT. CDR3 loop: CASSEADRYGEQFF. CDR3 in DNA: TGTGCCAGCAGTGAAGCGGACAGGTACGGTGAGCAGTTCTTC.

V usage is TRBV7-2 and J usage is TRBJ1-1, with a tentative D call TRBD1 (6 bases). This CDR3 spans 14 amino acids. V gave up 4 bases and J gave up 0 bases, with 9 bases separating them. Per germline, CDR1 SGHTA and CDR2 FQGNSA. For the CDR3, the DNA is TGTGCCAGCAGCTCTCAGGGGATGAACACTGAAGCTTTCTTT. Amino acid sequence: CASSSQGMNTEAFF.

DNA for the CDR3: TGTGCCAGCAGTAAGGGACAGGGGCGCCTTCCGGCCTACGAGCAGTACTTC. The encoded protein is CASSKGQGRLPAYEQYF. The chain couples TRBV2 to TRBJ2-7; TRBD1 matches at 10 bases. The CDR3 contains 17 residues. V lost 5 bases and J lost 2; bases outside the gene matches: 12. Germline V gene data show CDR1 as SNHLY and CDR2 as FYNNEI.

The chain recombines TRBV11-3 with TRBJ2-2; D unresolved. Per germline, CDR1 SGHNT and CDR2 YENEEA. This CDR3 has 13 amino acids. Trimming took off 3 bases at V and 6 bases at J, with 8 bases between the two ends. CDR3 bases: TGTGCCAGCAGCTTGGCCAGCGCCGGGGAGCTGTTTTTT. Protein sequence: CASSLASAGELFF.

The CDR3 nucleotides read TGCGCCAGCAGCCTAGGTGGGACTAGCAGCGAGACCCAGTACTTC. This codes for CASSLGGTSSETQYF. The J gene is TRBJ2-5, the V gene TRBV5-1, with 9 bases identical to TRBD2. Germline assignment: CDR1 SGHRS and CDR2 YFSETQ. Trimming removed 4 bases from V and 5 bases from J; junction bases left unmatched: 9. The CDR3 consists of 15 residues.

The rearrangement joins TRBV19 to TRBJ2-5; D is unresolved. Germline assignment: CDR1 LNHDA and CDR2 SQIVND (reference sequence). Trimming left V 4 bases short and J 0 bases short, with 9 bases between. The CDR3 has 14 amino acids. The CDR3 region is CASSTQWYQETQYF. The CDR3 DNA reads TGTGCCAGTAGTACGCAGTGGTACCAAGAGACCCAGTACTTC. Using reference TRBV19 and TRBJ2-5 for the parts outside the CDR3, the full variable domain is DGGITQSPKYLFRKEGQNVTLSCEQNLNHDAMYWYRQDPGQGLRLIYYSQIVNDFQKGDIAEGYSVSREKKESFPLTVTSAQKNPTAFYLCASSTQWYQETQYFGPGTRLLVL.

The V call is TRBV20-1, the J call TRBJ1-1, with no clear D. V was trimmed by 4 bases and J by 7 bases, leaving 7 bases between them. The CDR3 has 10 residues. Germline CDR1 is DFQATT and CDR2 is SNEGSKA (reference sequence). The CDR3 coding sequence is TGCAGTGCTACAGAACTTGAAGCTTTCTTT. Translating it yields CSATELEAFF.

V gene TRBV4-1 combines with J gene TRBJ2-3; D not certain. Germline assignment: CDR1 MGHRA and CDR2 YSYEKL. The CDR3 loop spans 14 amino acids. The V and J ends lost 4 bases and 2 bases respectively, with 10 bases between them. The CDR3 nucleotides read TGCGCCAGCAGCCTGATTGGCTCCACAGATACGCAGTATTTT. Translation: CASSLIGSTDTQYF.

CDR3 coding DNA: TGTGCCATCAAGAGGGGGACCGGGGAGCTGTTTTTT. It is translated as CAIKRGTGELFF. The J gene is TRBJ2-2, the V gene TRBV10-3, with TRBD1 as a possible D gene (6 bases). The V end was cut by 7 bases, the J end by 5 bases, with 8 bases between. Germline V gene data show CDR1 as ENHRY and CDR2 as SYGVKD. The CDR3 runs 12 residues.

This sequence joins TRBV19 and TRBJ2-1; D is undetermined. CDR1 is LNHDA and CDR2 is SQIVND in the germline V gene (reference sequence). The CDR3 length is 13 residues. V lost 5 bases and J lost 4, with 9 bases in between. The CDR3 region is CASSLQAYNEQFF. CDR3 coding DNA: TGTGCCAGTAGTCTGCAGGCTTACAATGAGCAGTTCTTC.

The chain carries TRBV29-1 and TRBJ1-2; no firm D call. Between the trimmed V and J ends, which lost 7 bases and 4 bases, there was a span of 13 bases. This CDR3 comprises 12 residues. Germline CDR1 reads SQVTM; CDR2 reads ANQGSEA. CDR3 loop: CSAQDLTYGYTF. The CDR3 DNA reads as TGCAGCGCTCAGGATTTAACCTATGGCTACACCTTC.

This clone was seen once. V gene TRBV5-6 combines with J gene TRBJ2-3; D is unclear. The CDR3 is 16 residues long. Germline V gives CDR1 SGHDT, CDR2 YYEEEE. Trimming left V 2 bases short and J 0 bases short, with 13 bases between. CDR3 protein: CASSFRFRPSTDTQYF. The DNA for the CDR3 is TGTGCCAGCAGCTTCAGGTTCCGACCTAGCACAGATACGCAGTATTTT.